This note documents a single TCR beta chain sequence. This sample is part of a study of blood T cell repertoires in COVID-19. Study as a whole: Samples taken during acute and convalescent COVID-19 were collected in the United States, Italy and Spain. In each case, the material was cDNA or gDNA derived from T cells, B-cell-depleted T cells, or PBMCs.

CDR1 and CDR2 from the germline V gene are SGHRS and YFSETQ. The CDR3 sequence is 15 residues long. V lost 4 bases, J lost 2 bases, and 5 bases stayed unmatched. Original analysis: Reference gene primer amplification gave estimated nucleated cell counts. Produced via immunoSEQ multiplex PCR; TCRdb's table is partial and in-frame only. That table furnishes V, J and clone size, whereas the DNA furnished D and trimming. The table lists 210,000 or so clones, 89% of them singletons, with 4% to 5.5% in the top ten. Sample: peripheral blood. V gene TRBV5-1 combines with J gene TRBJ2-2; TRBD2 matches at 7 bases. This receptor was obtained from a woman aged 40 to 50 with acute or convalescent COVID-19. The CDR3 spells CASSPWGGNTGELFF. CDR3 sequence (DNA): TGCGCCAGCAGCCCATGGGGGGGAAACACCGGGGAGCTGTTTTTT.